The 6 T cell receptor beta chains listed next were all sequenced from one sample in a study of technical replicates of blood from several donors. Profiled with immunoSEQ multiplex PCR; TCRdb holds only in-frame clones, not every one. In the table there are about 61,000 clones, less than 98% of which are singletons. Input material: T cells isolated from PBMCs. These receptors were collected from a human donor in good health.

V usage is TRBV7-5 and J usage is TRBJ1-2; the DNA was not used to check the table's D call, TRBD1. TRBV7-5 is a pseudogene. The CDR3 is 16 amino acids. The CDR3 nucleotides read TGTGTCAGAAGCGCAGAAACGACAGGGACCCAAGGTAGCTACACCTTC. Amino acid sequence: CVRSAETTGTQGSYTF.

This clone was seen a single time. The genes are TRBV5-6 and TRBJ2-3; TRBD1 agrees at 11 bases. J lost 6 bases, V lost 3 bases, and 3 bases had no gene match. In germline, CDR1 is SGHDT, CDR2 YYEEEE. CDR3 length equals 14 residues. The CDR3 coding sequence is TGTGCCAGCAGCTGGACAGGGGGCGAGGATACGCAGTATTTT. It encodes CASSWTGGEDTQYF.

This chain uses TRBV4-1 with TRBJ1-5; no clear D. Looked up from germline, CDR1 is MGHRA and CDR2 is YSYEKL. V lost 3 bases, J lost 5 bases, and 17 bases lay in between. The CDR3 runs 16 residues. The CDR3 sequence is CASSQALGPFHQPQHF. The CDR3 bases are TGCGCCAGCAGCCAGGCTCTTGGCCCCTTCCATCAGCCCCAGCATTTT.

V gene TRBV28 combines with J gene TRBJ2-7, with D unclear. The ends were cut back, 3 bases at V and 3 bases at J, with 6 bases in the middle. The CDR3 covers 12 residues. From germline, CDR1 is MDHEN and CDR2 SYDVKM. This CDR3 reads CASSFSVYEQYF. The CDR3 bases are TGTGCCAGCAGTTTCTCCGTCTACGAGCAGTACTTC.

This sequence joins TRBV7-9 and TRBJ1-5; 10 bases map to TRBD1. CDR3 length: 16 amino acids. Germline V lookup: CDR1 SEHNR, CDR2 FQNEAQ (reference sequence). With V trimmed by 3 bases and J by 2 bases, 4 bases remained unmatched. The CDR3 bases are TGTGCCAGCAGCTTGGGCGACAGGGGGCGCAATCAGCCCCAGCATTTT. Protein product: CASSLGDRGRNQPQHF.

This clone was observed a single time. For the CDR3, the DNA is TGTGCCAGCAGCTCCATGCGCGGGGGGCTTCAATCGAATGAGCAGTTCTTC. Translated, it gives CASSSMRGGLQSNEQFF. The V and J genes are TRBV4-2 and TRBJ2-1, with 8 bases fitting TRBD2. J gave up 7 bases and V 5 bases, and 16 bases lay outside the gene matches. The germline V gene has CDR1 LGHNA and CDR2 YNFKEQ. The CDR3 has 17 residues.